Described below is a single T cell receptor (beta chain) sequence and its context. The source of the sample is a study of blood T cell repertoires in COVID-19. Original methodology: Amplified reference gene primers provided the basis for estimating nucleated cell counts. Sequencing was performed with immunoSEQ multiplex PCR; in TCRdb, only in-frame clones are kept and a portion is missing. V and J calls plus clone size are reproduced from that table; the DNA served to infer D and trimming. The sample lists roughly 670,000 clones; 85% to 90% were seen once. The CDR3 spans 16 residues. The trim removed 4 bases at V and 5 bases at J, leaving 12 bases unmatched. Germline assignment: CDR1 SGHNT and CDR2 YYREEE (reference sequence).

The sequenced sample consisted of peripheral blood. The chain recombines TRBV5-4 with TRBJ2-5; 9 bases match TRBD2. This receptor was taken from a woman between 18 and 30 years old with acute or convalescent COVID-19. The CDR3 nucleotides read TGTGCCAGCAGCCCCTGGTCCGGGACTAGCAGCGAGACCCAGTACTTC. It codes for CASSPWSGTSSETQYF.